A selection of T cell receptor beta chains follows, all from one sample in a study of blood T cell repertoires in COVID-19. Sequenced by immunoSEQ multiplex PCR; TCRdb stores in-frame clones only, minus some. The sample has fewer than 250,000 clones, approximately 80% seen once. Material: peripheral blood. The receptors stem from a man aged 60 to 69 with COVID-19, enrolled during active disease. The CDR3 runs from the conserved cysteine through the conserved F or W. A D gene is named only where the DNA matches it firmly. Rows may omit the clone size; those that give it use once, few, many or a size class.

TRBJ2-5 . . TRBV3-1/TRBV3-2 CASSQTIQETQYF TGTGCCAGCAGCCAGACAATACAAGAGACCCAGTACTTC
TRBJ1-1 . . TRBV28 CASGFRGTEAFF TGTGCCAGCGGGTTTAGGGGCACTGAAGCTTTCTTT
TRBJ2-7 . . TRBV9 CASSVSPSNYEQYF TGTGCCAGCAGCGTAAGTCCGAGTAACTACGAGCAGTACTTC
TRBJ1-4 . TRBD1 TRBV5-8 CASSLGQGNFLTNEKLFF TGTGCCAGCAGCCTAGGACAGGGGAATTTCCTGACTAATGAAAAACTGTTTTTT
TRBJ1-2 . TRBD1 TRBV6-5 CASSYSIDRVDGYTF TGTGCCAGCAGTTACTCGATCGACAGGGTGGATGGCTACACCTTC
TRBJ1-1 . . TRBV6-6 CASSYPEVNTEAFF TGTGCCAGCAGTTACCCGGAGGTGAACACTGAAGCTTTCTTT
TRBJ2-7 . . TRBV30 CAWKRGGPYEQYF TGTGCCTGGAAGAGGGGGGGTCCCTACGAGCAGTACTTC
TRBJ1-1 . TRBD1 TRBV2 CASSGGQGRLGEAFF TGTGCCAGCAGTGGGGGACAGGGCCGTCTGGGTGAAGCTTTCTTT
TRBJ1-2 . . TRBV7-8 CASSLDYRADYGYTF TGTGCCAGCAGCTTAGATTACAGGGCAGACTATGGCTACACCTTC
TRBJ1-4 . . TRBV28 CASSPRGFAEKLFF TGTGCCAGCAGTCCCCGCGGGTTTGCGGAAAAACTGTTTTTT
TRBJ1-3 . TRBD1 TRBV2 CASQGDSGNTIYF TGTGCCAGCCAGGGGGACTCTGGAAACACCATATATTTT
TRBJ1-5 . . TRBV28 CASSLATVNQPQHF TGTGCCAGCAGTTTAGCTACAGTCAATCAGCCCCAGCATTTT
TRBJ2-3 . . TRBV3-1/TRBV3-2 CASSYRVTDTQYF TGTGCCAGCAGCTACCGGGTCACAGATACGCAGTATTTT
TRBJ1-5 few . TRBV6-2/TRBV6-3 CASSPPFMWAGQPQHF TGTGCCAGCAGTCCCCCATTCATGTGGGCAGGGCAGCCCCAGCATTTT
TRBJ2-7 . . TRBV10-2 CASSSGRLERYEQYF TGCGCCAGCAGTTCGGGAAGGCTTGAACGCTACGAGCAGTACTTC
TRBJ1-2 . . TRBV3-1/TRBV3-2 CASSQEPGGYTF TGTGCCAGCAGCCAAGAACCGGGGGGCTACACCTTC
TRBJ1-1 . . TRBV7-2 CASSPPPGRAEAFF TGTGCCAGCAGCCCCCCCCCGGGGAGGGCTGAAGCTTTCTTT
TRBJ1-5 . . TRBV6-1 CASSGGLGYLMLYSNQPQHF TGTGCCAGCAGTGGTGGGCTTGGTTACCTAATGCTTTATAGCAATCAGCCCCAGCATTTT
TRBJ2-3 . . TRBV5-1 CASSLPGEDTQYF TGCGCCAGCAGTCTCCCGGGAGAAGATACGCAGTATTTT
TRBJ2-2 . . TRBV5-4 CASSLGERTGELFF TGTGCCAGCAGCTTGGGCGAGCGCACCGGGGAGCTGTTTTTT
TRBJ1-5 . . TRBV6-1 CASSESGVINQPQHF TGTGCCAGCAGTGAATCAGGGGTAATCAATCAGCCCCAGCATTTT
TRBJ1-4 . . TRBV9 CASSVVGRPDEKLFF TGTGCCAGCAGCGTGGTGGGGCGGCCGGATGAAAAACTGTTTTTT
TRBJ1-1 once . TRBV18 CASSLSGENTEAFF TGTGCCAGCTCACTCTCAGGGGAGAACACTGAAGCTTTCTTT
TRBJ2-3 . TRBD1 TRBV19 CASSLTGRSDTQYF TGTGCCAGTAGTTTGACAGGGAGATCAGATACGCAGTATTTT
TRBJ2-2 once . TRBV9 CASSAEGGELFF TGTGCCAGCAGCGCGGAGGGGGGGGAGCTGTTTTTT
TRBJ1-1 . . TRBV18 CASSLGVRMNTEAFF TGTGCCAGCTCACTAGGGGTACGGATGAACACTGAAGCTTTCTTT
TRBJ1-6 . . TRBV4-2 CASSQETNRDSPLHF TGTGCCAGCAGCCAAGAAACTAACAGGGATTCACCCCTCCACTTT
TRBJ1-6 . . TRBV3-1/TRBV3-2 CASSLNPPNSPLHF TGTGCCAGCAGCCTAAATCCTCCCAATTCACCCCTCCACTTT
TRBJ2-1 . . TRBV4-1 CASSLSGQHITYNEQFF TGCGCCAGCAGCCTCTCGGGACAACACATCACCTACAATGAGCAGTTCTTC
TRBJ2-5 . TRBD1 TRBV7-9 CASSLGGQGTQETQYF TGTGCCAGCAGCTTGGGCGGACAGGGGACCCAAGAGACCCAGTACTTC
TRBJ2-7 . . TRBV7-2 CASSLGARAYEQYF TGTGCCAGCAGCCTAGGGGCGCGGGCCTACGAGCAGTACTTC
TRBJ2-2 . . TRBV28 CASAPYGNTGELFF TGTGCCAGCGCTCCCTATGGGAACACCGGGGAGCTGTTTTTT
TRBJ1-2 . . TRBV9 CASSLGQAGGYTF TGTGCCAGCAGCCTGGGGCAGGCAGGGGGCTACACCTTC